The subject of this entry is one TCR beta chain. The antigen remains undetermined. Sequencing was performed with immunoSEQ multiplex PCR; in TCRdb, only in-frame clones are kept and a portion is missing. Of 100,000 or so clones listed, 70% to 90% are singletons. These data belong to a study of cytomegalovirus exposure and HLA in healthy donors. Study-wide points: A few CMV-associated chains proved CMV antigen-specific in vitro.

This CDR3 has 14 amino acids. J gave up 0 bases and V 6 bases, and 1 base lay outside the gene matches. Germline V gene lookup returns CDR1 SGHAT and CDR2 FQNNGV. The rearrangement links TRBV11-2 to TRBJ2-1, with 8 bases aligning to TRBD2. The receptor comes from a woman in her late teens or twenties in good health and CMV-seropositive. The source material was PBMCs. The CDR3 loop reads CASSLAGSYNEQFF. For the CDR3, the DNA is TGTGCCAGCAGTCTAGCGGGCTCCTACAATGAGCAGTTCTTC.